Sequencing of this T cell receptor beta chain was carried out in a study of blood T cells in healthy people across ages. For the study at large: Capture via template switching afforded approximately one barcoded beta molecule per two T cells.

This clonotype was seen a handful of times. Its antigen is unidentified. The second PCR ran about 6 to 12 cycles with a sample-barcoded 5' primer and J-beta primers. TCRdb passed the 5' RACE reads through MiXCR, listing each CDR3 protein once. The sample yields under 800,000 distinct CDR3 sequences, approximately 39% seen once. Overall study findings and caveats: Percentage of naive T cells showed a strong correlation with TCR beta diversity.

The ends were cut back, 6 bases at V and 3 bases at J, with 17 bases in the middle. Per germline, CDR1 DFQATT and CDR2 SNEGSKA (reference sequence). This CDR3 has 14 amino acids. Samples had at least 6.5 million PBMCs isolated from them. Sequenced input: blood. The chain combines TRBV20-1 with TRBJ2-5; D remains ambiguous. This sequence was found in a woman aged 55 to 70 in good health. The CDR3 coding sequence is TGCAGTGCCTCCCTTCGCCTAGGCGAAGAGACCCAGTACTTC. Translating gives CSASLRLGEETQYF.